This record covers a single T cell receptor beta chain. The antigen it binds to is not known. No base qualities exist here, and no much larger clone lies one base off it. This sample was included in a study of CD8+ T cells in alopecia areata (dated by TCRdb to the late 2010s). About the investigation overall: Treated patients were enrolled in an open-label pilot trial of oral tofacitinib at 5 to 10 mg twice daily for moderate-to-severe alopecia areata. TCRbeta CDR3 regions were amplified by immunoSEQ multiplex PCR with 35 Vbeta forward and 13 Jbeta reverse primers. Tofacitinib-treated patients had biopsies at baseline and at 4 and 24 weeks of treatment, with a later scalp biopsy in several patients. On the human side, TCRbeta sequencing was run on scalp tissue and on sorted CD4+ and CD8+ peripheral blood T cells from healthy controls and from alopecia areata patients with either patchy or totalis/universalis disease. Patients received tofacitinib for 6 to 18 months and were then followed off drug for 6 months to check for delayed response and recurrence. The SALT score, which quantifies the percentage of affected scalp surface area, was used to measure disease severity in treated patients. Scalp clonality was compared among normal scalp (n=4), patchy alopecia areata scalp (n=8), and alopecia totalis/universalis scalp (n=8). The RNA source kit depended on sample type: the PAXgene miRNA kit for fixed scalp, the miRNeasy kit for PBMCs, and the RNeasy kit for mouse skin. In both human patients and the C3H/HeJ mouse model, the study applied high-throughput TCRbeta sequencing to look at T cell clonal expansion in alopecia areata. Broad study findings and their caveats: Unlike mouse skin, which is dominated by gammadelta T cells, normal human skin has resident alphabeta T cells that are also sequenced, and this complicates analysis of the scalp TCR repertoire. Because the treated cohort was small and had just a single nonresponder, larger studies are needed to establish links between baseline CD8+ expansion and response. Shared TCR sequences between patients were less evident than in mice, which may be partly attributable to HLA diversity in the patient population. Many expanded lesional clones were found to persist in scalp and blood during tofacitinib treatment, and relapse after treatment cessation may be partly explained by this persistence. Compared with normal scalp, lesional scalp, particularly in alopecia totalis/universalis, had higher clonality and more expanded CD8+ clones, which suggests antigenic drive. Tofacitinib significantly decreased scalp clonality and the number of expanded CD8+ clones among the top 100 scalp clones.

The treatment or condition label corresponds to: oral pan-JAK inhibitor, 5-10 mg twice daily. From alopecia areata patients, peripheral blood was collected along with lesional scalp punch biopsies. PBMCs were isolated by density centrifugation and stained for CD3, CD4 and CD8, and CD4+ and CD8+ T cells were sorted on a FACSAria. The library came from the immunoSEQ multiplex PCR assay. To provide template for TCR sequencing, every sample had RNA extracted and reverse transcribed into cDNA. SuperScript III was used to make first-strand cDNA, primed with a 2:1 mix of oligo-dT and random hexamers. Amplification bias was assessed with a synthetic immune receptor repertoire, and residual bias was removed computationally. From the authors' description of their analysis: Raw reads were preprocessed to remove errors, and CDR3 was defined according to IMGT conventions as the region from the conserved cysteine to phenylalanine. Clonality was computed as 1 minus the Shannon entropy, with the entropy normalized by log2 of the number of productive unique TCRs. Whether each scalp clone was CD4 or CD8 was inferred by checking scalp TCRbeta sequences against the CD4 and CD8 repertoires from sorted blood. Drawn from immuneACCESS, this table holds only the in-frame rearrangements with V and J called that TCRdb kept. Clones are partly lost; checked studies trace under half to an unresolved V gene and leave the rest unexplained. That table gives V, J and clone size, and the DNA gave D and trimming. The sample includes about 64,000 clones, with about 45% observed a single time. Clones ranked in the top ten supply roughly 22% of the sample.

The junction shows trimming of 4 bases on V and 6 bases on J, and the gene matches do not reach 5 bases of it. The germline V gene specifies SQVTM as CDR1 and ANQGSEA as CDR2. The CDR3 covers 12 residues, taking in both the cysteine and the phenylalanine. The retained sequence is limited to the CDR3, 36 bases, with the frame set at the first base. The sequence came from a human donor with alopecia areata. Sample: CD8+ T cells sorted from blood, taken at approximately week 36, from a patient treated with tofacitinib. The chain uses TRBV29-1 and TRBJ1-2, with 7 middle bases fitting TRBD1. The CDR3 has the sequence CSVATGTHGYTF. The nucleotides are TGCAGCGTTGCGACAGGGACCCATGGCTACACCTTC.